The 25 T cell receptor beta chains below were found in one sample sequenced in a study of CD8 T cells in ankylosing spondylitis (dated by TCRdb to between 2016 and 2019). Study-wide findings and limitations: A TCR beta motif of several highly homologous amino acid variants appeared characteristic of blood from ankylosing spondylitis patients.

These receptors are not linked to any known antigen. Libraries were made using 5' RACE. Sequenced using an Illumina HiSeq 2500. The public sequencing data were trimmed at Q25 with fastp and processed into clonotypes with MiXCR by TCRdb, which kept only in-frame beta chains. Here each entry gathers all rows of one CDR3 protein and keeps the most common genes and DNA. Within this sample are about 540,000 distinct CDR3 sequences, with over 9.5% of them counted one time only. The ten largest clones represent approximately 6.3% of the sample. The material sequenced was blood, either unsorted or a sorted T cell fraction (not recorded which). These receptors came from a male donor with ankylosing spondylitis.

This clonotype showed up many times. The chain's CDR3 is CASSLSLRVAGEYEQYV. The CDR3 coding sequence is TGTGCCAGCAGTTTGTCCCTGAGGGTAGCGGGAGAATACGAGCAGTACGTC. The rearrangement uses TRBV12-3 or TRBV12-4 and TRBJ2-7; 9 bases agree with TRBD2. Unmatched junction bases numbered 13, after V lost 3 bases and J lost 4 bases. The CDR3 loop spans 17 amino acids.

This chain connects TRBV19 to TRBJ2-7, with TRBD1 matching over 9 bases. The CDR3 covers 14 residues. Germline V gene lookup returns CDR1 LNHDA and CDR2 SQIVND (reference sequence). V shed 10 bases and J 2 bases; nucleotides not matched to a gene: 9. CDR3 protein: CATKKGQGTYEQYF. The CDR3 nucleotides are TGTGCCACCAAAAAGGGACAGGGTACCTACGAGCAGTACTTC.

The DNA of the CDR3 is TGTGCCGGGACAGGCAGCAGCTCCTATAATTCACCCCTCCACTTT. It specifies CAGTGSSSYNSPLHF. V usage is TRBV2 and J usage is TRBJ1-6; 8 nucleotides agree with TRBD1. The CDR3 totals 15 residues. Looked up from germline, CDR1 is SNHLY and CDR2 is FYNNEI. Trimming took 11 bases from V and 0 from J; bases not matched to a gene: 6.

This chain's CDR3 is CAISESASGYNEQFF. CDR3 sequence (DNA): TGTGCCATCAGTGAGTCGGCTAGCGGGTACAATGAGCAGTTCTTC. The chain employs TRBV10-3 and TRBJ2-1; 8 nucleotides agree with TRBD2. J gave up 4 bases and V 0 bases, and 2 bases lay outside the gene matches. The CDR3 contains 15 residues. CDR1 and CDR2 from the germline V gene are ENHRY and SYGVKD.

This clonotype was seen more than once but under ten times. This rearrangement joins TRBV29-1 to TRBJ1-2, with D perhaps TRBD1 (5 bases). Between the trimmed V and J ends, which lost 0 bases and 8 bases, there was a span of 7 bases. Looked up from germline, CDR1 is SQVTM and CDR2 is ANQGSEA. CDR3 length equals 11 residues. CDR3 in DNA: TGCAGCGTTGAAGAGGGGGGAGGCTACACCTTC. Protein sequence: CSVEEGGGYTF.

This clonotype turned up a few times. The CDR3 protein is CASSLAPVGYNEQFF. As DNA, the CDR3 is TGCGCCAGCAGCTTGGCCCCCGTCGGATACAATGAGCAGTTCTTC. This chain links TRBV5-1 with TRBJ2-1; no definite D call. The CDR3 spans 15 residues. CDR1 SGHRS and CDR2 YFSETQ come from the germline V gene. Trimming took off 0 bases at V and 4 bases at J, with 11 bases between the two ends.

This clonotype was observed a handful of times. The chain combines TRBV5-1 with TRBJ2-3; TRBD2 matches at 14 bases. With 4 bases clipped from V and 3 bases from J, the junction kept 10 bases outside the gene matches. The CDR3 covers 18 residues. Germline values: CDR1 SGHRS, CDR2 YFSETQ. In DNA, the CDR3 is TGCGCCAGCAGCCGGGGACTAGCGGGAGCGGGGATAACAGATACGCAGTATTTT. Its translation: CASSRGLAGAGITDTQYF.

The rearrangement uses TRBV11-2 and TRBJ2-7; 9 bases map to TRBD2. The CDR3 spans 15 residues. Germline loops: CDR1 SGHAT, CDR2 FQNNGV. V lost 2 bases, J lost 3 bases, and 5 bases stayed unmatched. CDR3 sequence reads: CASSLPSGAVYEQYF. The CDR3 bases are TGTGCCAGCAGCTTACCTAGCGGGGCGGTCTACGAGCAGTACTTC.

As regards this clonotype: A clone one base away is much larger, so this may be a read error. This sequence joins TRBV6-1 and TRBJ2-5; a possible D gene is TRBD1 (6 bases). Trimming shortened V by 4 bases and J by 1 base, and 7 bases separated the two germline ends. This CDR3 is 13 amino acids long. Germline lookup yields CDR1 MNHNS and CDR2 SASEGT. The CDR3 DNA reads TGTGCCAGCAGTGCGGACAGCCAAGAGACCCAGTACTTC. Protein sequence: CASSADSQETQYF.

The J gene is TRBJ1-5, the V gene TRBV5-1, with D tentatively TRBD1 (6 bases). The length of the CDR3 is 16 residues. Trimming pared 4 bases from V and 6 bases from J, leaving 20 bases between. Germline CDR1 and CDR2: SGHRS and YFSETQ. CDR3 in DNA: TGCGCCAGCAGCCCCCTCGGGGGGCGGGGATCTCAGCCCCAGCATTTT. Translating it yields CASSPLGGRGSQPQHF.

The chain links TRBV12-3 or TRBV12-4 to TRBJ1-2; 10 bases line up with TRBD1. After removal of 6 bases from V and 1 base from J, the junction contained 8 bases not matched to a gene. This CDR3 has 16 amino acids. The CDR3 sequence: CASRPPRDRGNYGYTF. DNA of the CDR3: TGTGCCAGCAGACCCCCCCGGGACAGGGGTAACTATGGCTACACCTTC.

This clonotype was seen a handful of times. This rearrangement joins TRBV29-1 to TRBJ2-1; unclear D gene. The V gene's germline CDR1 is SQVTM and CDR2 ANQGSEA. Trimming stripped 4 bases from V and 8 bases from J, with 9 bases between. This CDR3 is built from 11 residues. In DNA form, the CDR3 reads TGCAGCGTTGGATTCTCGGATGAGCAGTTCTTC. Translation: CSVGFSDEQFF.

The DNA of the CDR3 is TGTGCCTGCAGTTTCACAGGGGATGGGGAGCAGTACGTC. The encoded protein is CACSFTGDGEQYV. V is TRBV12-3 or TRBV12-4 and J is TRBJ2-7, with 7 bases fitting TRBD1. The CDR3 has 13 residues.

The sample holds a few counts of this clonotype. This chain uses TRBV20-1 with TRBJ2-2; possibly TRBD2 for D (5 bases). CDR1 and CDR2 (germline): DFQATT, SNEGSKA (reference sequence). CDR3 length equals 15 residues. V lost 4 bases and J lost 2, with 14 bases in between. DNA of the CDR3: TGCAGTGCTAACGAGCGGCGATCCAACACCGGGGAGCTGTTTTTT. Encoded protein: CSANERRSNTGELFF.

The V and J genes are TRBV20-1 and TRBJ2-1; the match to TRBD2 covers 7 bases. Germline V gene sequence: CDR1 DFQATT, CDR2 SNEGSKA (reference sequence). V shed 6 bases and J 1 base; nucleotides not matched to a gene: 6. This CDR3 is 14 amino acids long. The CDR3 reads CSAQAGRSYNEQFF. Written as DNA, the CDR3 is TGCAGTGCGCAAGCGGGAAGGTCCTACAATGAGCAGTTCTTC.

The genes are TRBV20-1 and TRBJ2-5, with D perhaps given as TRBD1 or TRBD2 (5 bases each). CDR3 length: 13 amino acids. V was clipped by 6 bases and J by 4 bases, with 15 bases between them. CDR1 DFQATT and CDR2 SNEGSKA come from the germline V gene (reference sequence). The CDR3 reads CSAEPLRGETQYF. CDR3 coding DNA: TGCAGTGCCGAGCCCTTGAGGGGAGAGACCCAGTACTTC.

This clonotype was picked up a small number of times. The chain carries TRBV7-9 and TRBJ2-1; D is unresolved. CDR3 length: 14 amino acids. Germline V gene sequence: CDR1 SEHNR, CDR2 FQNEAQ (reference sequence). V was clipped by 0 bases and J by 2 bases, with 5 bases between them. The DNA of the CDR3 is TGTGCCAGCAGCTTAGCGGAACCCTACAATGAGCAGTTCTTC. It specifies CASSLAEPYNEQFF. Looking up the rest from reference TRBV7-9 and TRBJ2-1 gives the full variable domain: DTGVSQNPRHKITKRGQNVTFRCDPISEHNRLYWYRQTLGQGPEFLTYFQNEAQLEKSRLLSDRFSAERPKGSFSTLEIQRTEQGDSAMYLCASSLAEPYNEQFFGPGTRLTVL.

For this clonotype: One end of the junction does not line up with germline, which may come from a read error. The chain joins TRBV20-1 to TRBJ1-5; 8 bases are a match to TRBD1. The CDR3 covers 15 residues. The germline gives CDR1 DFQATT, CDR2 SNEGSKA (reference sequence). CDR3 sequence: CSVDAGTGGNQPQHF. The CDR3 DNA reads TGCAGTGTTGACGCAGGGACAGGCGGCAATCAGCCGCAGCATTTT.

This clonotype was recorded many times. V is TRBV7-2 and J is TRBJ1-4; the match to TRBD1 covers 7 bases. This CDR3 has 15 amino acids. V lost 2 bases to trimming and J lost 5 bases; unmatched junction nucleotides: 5. Germline V gene sequence: CDR1 SGHTA, CDR2 FQGNSA. CDR3 in DNA: TGTGCCAGCAGCTTAAGGGGACAGAAAAATGAAAAACTGTTTTTT. It yields the protein CASSLRGQKNEKLFF. Filled out from reference TRBV7-2 and TRBJ1-4, the complete variable domain reads GAGVSQSPSNKVTEKGKDVELRCDPISGHTALYWYRQSLGQGLEFLIYFQGNSAPDKSGLPSDRFSAERTGGSVSTLTIQRTQQEDSAVYLCASSLRGQKNEKLFFGSGTQLSVL.

This clonotype was picked up many times. The chain recombines TRBV5-1 with TRBJ1-1; a possible D gene is TRBD1 (5 bases). In germline, CDR1 is SGHRS, CDR2 YFSETQ. CDR3 length: 14 residues. V lost 2 bases and J lost 1, with 9 bases in between. The CDR3 DNA reads as TGCGCCAGCAGCTTAGCAGGGTCGAACACTGAAGCTTTCTTT. It translates to CASSLAGSNTEAFF.

The chain recombines TRBV11-3 with TRBJ2-1; D may be TRBD2 (6 bases). Germline CDR1 SGHNT, CDR2 YENEEA. Trimming took 4 bases from V and 6 from J, leaving 16 bases between them. This CDR3 is 15 amino acids long. This chain's CDR3 is CASSSRLGTANEQFF. DNA of the CDR3: TGTGCCAGCAGCTCTAGACTAGGGACTGCCAATGAGCAGTTCTTC.

The genes are TRBV4-2 and TRBJ2-1; D not resolved. The germline V and J ends were trimmed by 4 bases and 0 bases, with 10 bases remaining between them. This CDR3 has 15 residues. Germline assignment: CDR1 LGHNA and CDR2 YNFKEQ. The CDR3 DNA reads as TGTGCCAGCAGCCGCGGTTTAAGCTCCTACAATGAGCAGTTCTTC. Translating it yields CASSRGLSSYNEQFF.

The rearrangement joins TRBV18 to TRBJ2-7, with D unresolved. This CDR3 is built from 13 residues. Germline loops: CDR1 KGHSH, CDR2 LQKENI. The V gene lost 3 bases and the J gene lost 4 bases, with 10 bases spanning the gap. CDR3 nucleotide sequence: TGTGCCAGCTCACCCGGAGCCAATTACGAGCAGTACGTC. This sequence encodes CASSPGANYEQYV.

This clonotype was found a few times. V and J are TRBV30 and TRBJ1-1; tentatively, D is TRBD1 (5 bases). From germline, CDR1 is GTSNPN and CDR2 SVGIG (reference sequence). Trimming shortened V by 1 base and J by 5 bases, and 8 bases separated the two germline ends. The CDR3 is 12 residues long. CDR3 sequence (DNA): TGTGCCTGGAGTGGGGGGAGGACTGAAGCTTTCTTT. Protein product: CAWSGGRTEAFF.

The CDR3 nucleotides are TGTGCCAGCAGCCAAGGGCACAGAACGGAATATGGCTACACCTTC. It translates to CASSQGHRTEYGYTF. The chain carries TRBV4-2 and TRBJ1-2; D is uncertain. The length of the CDR3 is 15 residues. V was clipped by 1 base and J by 5 bases, with 14 bases between them. Germline lookup yields CDR1 LGHNA and CDR2 YNFKEQ.